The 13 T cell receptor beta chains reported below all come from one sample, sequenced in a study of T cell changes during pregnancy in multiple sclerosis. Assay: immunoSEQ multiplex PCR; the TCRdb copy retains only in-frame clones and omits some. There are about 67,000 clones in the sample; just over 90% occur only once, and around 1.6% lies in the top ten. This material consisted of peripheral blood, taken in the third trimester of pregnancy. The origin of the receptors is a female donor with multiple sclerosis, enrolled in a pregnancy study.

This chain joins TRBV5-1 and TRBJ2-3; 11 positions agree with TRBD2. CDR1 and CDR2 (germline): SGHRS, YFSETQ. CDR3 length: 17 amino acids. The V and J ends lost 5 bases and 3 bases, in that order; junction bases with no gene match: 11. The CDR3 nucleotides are TGCGCCAGCAGTCAATTGTCTAGCGGGAGGTGGACAGATACGCAGTATTTT. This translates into CASSQLSSGRWTDTQYF.

In DNA, the CDR3 is TGTGCCAGCAGTTCTGACAGGGGCCAAGCACACTACGAGCAGTACTTC. It encodes CASSSDRGQAHYEQYF. The genes are TRBV5-4 and TRBJ2-7, with 8 positions matching TRBD1. The V gene end was trimmed by 5 bases and the J gene end by 3 bases; junction bases not matched to a gene: 13. In germline, CDR1 is SGHNT, CDR2 YYREEE (reference sequence). This CDR3 region has 16 residues.

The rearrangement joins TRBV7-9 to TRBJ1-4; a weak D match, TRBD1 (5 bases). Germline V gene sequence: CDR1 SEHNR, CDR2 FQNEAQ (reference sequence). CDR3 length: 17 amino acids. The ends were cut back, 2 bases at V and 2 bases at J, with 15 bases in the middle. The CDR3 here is CASSLFGSAGTNEKLFF. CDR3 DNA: TGTGCCAGCAGCTTATTCGGGTCGGCAGGGACTAATGAAAAACTGTTTTTT.

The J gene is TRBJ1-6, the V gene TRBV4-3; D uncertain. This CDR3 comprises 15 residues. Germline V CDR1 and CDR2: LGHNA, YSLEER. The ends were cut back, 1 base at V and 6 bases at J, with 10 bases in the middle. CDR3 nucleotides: TGCGCCAGCAGCCAAGGGAGGAGGCTTAATTCACCCCTCCACTTT. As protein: CASSQGRRLNSPLHF.

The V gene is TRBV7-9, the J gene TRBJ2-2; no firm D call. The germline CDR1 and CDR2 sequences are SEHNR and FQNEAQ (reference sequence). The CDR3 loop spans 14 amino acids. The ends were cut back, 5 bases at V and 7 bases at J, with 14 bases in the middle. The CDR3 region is CASSPGGYDGELFF. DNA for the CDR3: TGTGCCAGCAGCCCCGGCGGCTACGACGGGGAGCTGTTTTTT. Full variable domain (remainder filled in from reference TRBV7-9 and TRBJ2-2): DTGVSQNPRHKITKRGQNVTFRCDPISEHNRLYWYRQTLGQGPEFLTYFQNEAQLEKSRLLSDRFSAERPKGSFSTLEIQRTEQGDSAMYLCASSPGGYDGELFFGEGSRLTVL.

The CDR3 DNA sequence: TGCAGCGCTCGGAGGACCTACGAGCAGTACTTC. It specifies CSARRTYEQYF. V usage is TRBV29-1 and J usage is TRBJ2-7, with a tentative D call TRBD2 (5 bases). With 7 bases removed from V and 2 bases from J, the gap between germline ends came to 9 bases. The CDR3 is 11 residues long. Germline assignment: CDR1 SQVTM and CDR2 ANQGSEA.

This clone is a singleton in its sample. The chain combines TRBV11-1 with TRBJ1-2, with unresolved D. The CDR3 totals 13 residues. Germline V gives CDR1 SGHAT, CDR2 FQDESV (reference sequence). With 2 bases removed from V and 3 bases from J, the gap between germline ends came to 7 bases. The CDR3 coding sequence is TGTGCCAGCAGCTTAAACAGAGACTATGGCTACACCTTC. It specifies CASSLNRDYGYTF.

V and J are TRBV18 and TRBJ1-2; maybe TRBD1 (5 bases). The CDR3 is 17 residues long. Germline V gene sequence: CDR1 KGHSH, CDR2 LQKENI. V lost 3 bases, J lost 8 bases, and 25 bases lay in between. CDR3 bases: TGTGCCAGCTCACCTTCGACAGCCCCTTTACTACTTTGGGGCTACACCTTC. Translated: CASSPSTAPLLLWGYTF. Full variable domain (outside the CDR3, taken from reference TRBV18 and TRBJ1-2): NAGVMQNPRHLVRRRGQEARLRCSPMKGHSHVYWYRQLPEEGLKFMVYLQKENIIDESGMPKERFSAEFPKEGPSILRIQQVVRGDSAAYFCASSPSTAPLLLWGYTFGSGTRLTVV.

The DNA for the CDR3 is TGCGCCAGCAGCCAAGATCAGGGCGGTTACAATCAGCCCCAGCATTTT. It specifies CASSQDQGGYNQPQHF. The chain carries TRBV4-3 and TRBJ1-5; D may be TRBD1 (5 bases). V shed 0 bases and J shed 3 bases, with 12 bases lying between them. The CDR3 covers 16 residues. Germline V gene data show CDR1 as LGHNA and CDR2 as YSLEER.

In DNA, the CDR3 is TGTGCCAGCAGCCCCGACAGGGCCGAGCAGTACTTC. The encoded protein is CASSPDRAEQYF. The rearrangement links TRBV7-2 to TRBJ2-7, with 7 nucleotides matching TRBD1. Germline loops: CDR1 SGHTA, CDR2 FQGNSA. V shed 5 bases, J shed 6 bases, and the junction held 4 bases outside the gene matches. The CDR3 consists of 12 residues.

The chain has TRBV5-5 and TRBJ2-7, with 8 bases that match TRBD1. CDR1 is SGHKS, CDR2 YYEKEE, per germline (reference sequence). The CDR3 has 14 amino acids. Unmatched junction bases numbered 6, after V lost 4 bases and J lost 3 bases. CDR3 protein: CASSRTGTVYEQYF. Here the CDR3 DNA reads TGTGCCAGCAGCCGGACAGGGACGGTCTACGAGCAGTACTTC.

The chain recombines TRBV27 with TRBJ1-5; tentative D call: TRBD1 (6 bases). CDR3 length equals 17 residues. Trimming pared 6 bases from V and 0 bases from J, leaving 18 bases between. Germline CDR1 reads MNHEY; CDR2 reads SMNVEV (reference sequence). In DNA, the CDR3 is TGTGCCAGCAGCGACGTCGCAGGGGTTTATAGCAATCAGCCCCAGCATTTT. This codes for CASSDVAGVYSNQPQHF.

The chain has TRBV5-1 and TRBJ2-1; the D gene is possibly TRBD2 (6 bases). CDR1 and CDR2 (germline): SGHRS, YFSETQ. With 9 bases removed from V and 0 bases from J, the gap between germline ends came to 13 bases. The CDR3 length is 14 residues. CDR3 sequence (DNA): TGCGCCACCCGCCGGGAGTCCTCCTACAATGAGCAGTTCTTC. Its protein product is CATRRESSYNEQFF.